There are many counts of the clone carrying this T cell receptor (beta chain). Constant-segment-primed 5'RACE gave TCR alpha and TCR beta cDNA libraries with sample barcodes and UMIs. TCRdb re-called the 5' RACE reads with MiXCR, one entry per CDR3 protein. The table includes 450,000 to 650,000 distinct CDR3 sequences, roughly 21% detected once. Germline lookup yields CDR1 LGHDT and CDR2 YNNKEL (reference sequence). There are 15 residues in the CDR3. V lost 0 bases, J lost 6 bases, and 15 bases lay in between. The sample originates from a study of T-cell memory formation after mild COVID-19. Study summary: In these data, TCR clusters were largely donor specific.

The source is an adult woman who had mild COVID-19 (a few samples of this study predate the infection). Cell type and time point are not known. Sample: PBMCs or a T cell subset sorted from them (not recorded which). The V and J genes are TRBV3-1 and TRBJ2-7; D perhaps matches TRBD1 (6 bases). The CDR3 sequence: CASSQDTTGSGEQYF. The CDR3 DNA reads as TGTGCCAGCAGCCAAGATACGACAGGATCGGGCGAGCAGTACTTC.